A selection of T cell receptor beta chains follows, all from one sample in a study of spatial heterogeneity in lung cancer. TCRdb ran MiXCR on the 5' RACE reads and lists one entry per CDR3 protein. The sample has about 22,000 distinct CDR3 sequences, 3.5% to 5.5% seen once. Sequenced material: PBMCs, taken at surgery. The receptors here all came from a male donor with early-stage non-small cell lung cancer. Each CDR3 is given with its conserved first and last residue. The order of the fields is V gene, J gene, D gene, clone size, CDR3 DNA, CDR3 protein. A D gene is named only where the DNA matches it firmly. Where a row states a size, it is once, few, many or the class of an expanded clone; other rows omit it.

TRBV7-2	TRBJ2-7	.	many	TGTGCCAGCAGCTCGCGACTTGTTTACGAGCAGTACTTC	CASSSRLVYEQYF
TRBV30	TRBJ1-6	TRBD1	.	TGTGCCTGGACCCACCAGGGGGATTCACCCCTCCACTTT	CAWTHQGDSPLHF
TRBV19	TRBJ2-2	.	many	TGTGCCAGTACCTCTGACTCACTCCGGAACACCGGGGAGCTGTTTTTT	CASTSDSLRNTGELFF
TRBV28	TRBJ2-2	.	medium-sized	TGTGCCAGCAGTTTAGCCGGGGAGCTGTTTTTT	CASSLAGELFF
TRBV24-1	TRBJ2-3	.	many	TGTGCCACCGGAGACAGGGAGGTCACAGATACGCAGTATTTT	CATGDREVTDTQYF
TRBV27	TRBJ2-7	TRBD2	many	TGTGCCAGCATGCCGACTAGCGGGGGGGTCACCTCCTACGAGCAGTACTTC	CASMPTSGGVTSYEQYF
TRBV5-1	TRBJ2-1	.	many	TGCGCCAGCAGCTTGGTGGGTAACGGAGGGTTCTTC	CASSLVGNGGFF
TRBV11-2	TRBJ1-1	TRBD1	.	TGTGCCAGCAGCTTGCTTACAGGGGAAACTGAAGCTTTCTTT	CASSLLTGETEAFF
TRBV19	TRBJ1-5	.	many	TGTGCCACCTATGACAGTCCTAATCAGCCCCAGCATTTT	CATYDSPNQPQHF
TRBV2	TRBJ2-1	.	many	TGTGCCACCTCGTGGGGGGACCGCGGAGAGCAGTTCTTC	CATSWGDRGEQFF
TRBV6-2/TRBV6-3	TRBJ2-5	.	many	TGTGCCAGCAGTTTGCTATACAGCCGGCCTCAGTACTTC	CASSLLYSRPQYF
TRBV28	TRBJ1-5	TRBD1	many	TGTGCCAGCAGTGGGGGACAGGGGGTCCCTTATAGCAATCAGCCCCAGCATTTT	CASSGGQGVPYSNQPQHF
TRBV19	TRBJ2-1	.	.	TGTGCCAGTAGCGACCGGGCCCAAGGTTTCCCTGAGCAGTTCTTC	CASSDRAQGFPEQFF
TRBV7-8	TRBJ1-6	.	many	TGTGCCAGCAGCCTCCACCTAGGCAATTCACCCCTCCACTTT	CASSLHLGNSPLHF
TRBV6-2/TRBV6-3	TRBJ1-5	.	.	TGTGCCAGCAGTTCGCGCAATCAGCCCCAGCATTTT	CASSSRNQPQHF
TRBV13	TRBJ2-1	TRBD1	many	TGTGCCAGCAGCTGGACAGGGGCGGGCCTTTCCTACAATGAGCAGTTCTTC	CASSWTGAGLSYNEQFF
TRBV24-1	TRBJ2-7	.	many	TGTGCCACCAGTGATTACAACTACGAGCAGTACTTC	CATSDYNYEQYF
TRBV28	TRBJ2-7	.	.	TGTGCCACCACGGCGGGGCTCGAGCAGTACTTC	CATTAGLEQYF
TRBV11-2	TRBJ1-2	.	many	TGTGCCAGCAGCCTGGGGGGTCAGGGGATCTATGGCTACACCTTC	CASSLGGQGIYGYTF
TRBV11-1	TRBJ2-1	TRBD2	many	TGTGCCAGCAGCTTAGTGGGACTAGCGGCGGACAATGAGCAGTTCTTC	CASSLVGLAADNEQFF
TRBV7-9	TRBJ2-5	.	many	TGTGCCAGCAGCTTAGATGCTAGGACCCAGTACTTC	CASSLDARTQYF
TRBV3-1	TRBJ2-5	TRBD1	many	TGTGCCAGCAGCCAAAGGACAGGCCGAGAGACCCAGTACTTC	CASSQRTGRETQYF
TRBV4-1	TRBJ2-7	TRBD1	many	TGCGCCAGCAGCCGAGGGGACAGTCGGTACGAGCAGTACTTC	CASSRGDSRYEQYF
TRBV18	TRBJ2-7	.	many	TGTGCCAGCTCACCACGGGAGTGGACGGGCGAGCAGTACTTC	CASSPREWTGEQYF
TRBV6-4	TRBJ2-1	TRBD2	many	TGTGCCAGCAGTGACGGGGTAGCGGGAGACCTTGAGCAGTTCTTC	CASSDGVAGDLEQFF
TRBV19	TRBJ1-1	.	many	TGTGCCAGTAGTGGCAGTTTGAACACTGAAGCTTTCTTT	CASSGSLNTEAFF
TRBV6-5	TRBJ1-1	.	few	TGTGCCAGCAGTTACGATCGGGGGGGATCTAGTGAAGCTTTCTTT	CASSYDRGGSSEAFF
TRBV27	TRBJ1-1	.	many	TGTGCCAGCAGCTCTAGAATTGAGTCTGAAGCTTTCTTT	CASSSRIESEAFF
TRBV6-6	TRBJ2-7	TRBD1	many	TGTGCCAGCAGTTTCACCGCGACAGGGCCCTACGAGCAGTACTTC	CASSFTATGPYEQYF
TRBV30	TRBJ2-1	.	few	TGTGCCTGGACCCGTAATCTAGCGATGCCCGACAATGAGCAGTTCTTC	CAWTRNLAMPDNEQFF
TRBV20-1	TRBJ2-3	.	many	TGCAGTGCTAGAGCCGACGCGGGGGAAGGGGGAAGGAATACGCAGTATTTT	CSARADAGEGGRNTQYF
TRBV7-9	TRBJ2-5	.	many	TGTGCCAGCAGCCCTCGTGGGTGGCAAAAAGAGACCCAGTACTTC	CASSPRGWQKETQYF
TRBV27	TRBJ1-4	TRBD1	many	TGTGCCAGCAGGGACAGGGGGAGCGAAAAACTGTTTTTT	CASRDRGSEKLFF
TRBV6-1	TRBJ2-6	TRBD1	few	TGTGCCAGCAGTGAAAGGGACAGGGGGCCCCCTGGGGCCAACGTCCTGACTTTC	CASSERDRGPPGANVLTF
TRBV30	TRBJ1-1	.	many	TGTGCCTGGAGTGTACTCAGGGCTACTGAAGCTTTCTTT	CAWSVLRATEAFF
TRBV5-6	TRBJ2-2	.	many	TGTGCCAGCAGCCCATGGACAGCCCCTAGCACCGGGGAGCTGTTTTTT	CASSPWTAPSTGELFF
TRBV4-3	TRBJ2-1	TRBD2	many	TGCGCCAGCAGCCAAGACCGAACTAGCGGACCTTACAATGAGCAGTTCTTC	CASSQDRTSGPYNEQFF
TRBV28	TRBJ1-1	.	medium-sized	TGTGCCAGCAGCCCCTCCGGGTCCGGGCCACGAGCTTTCTTT	CASSPSGSGPRAFF
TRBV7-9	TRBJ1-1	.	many	TGTGCCACCACAGCCCATGGTGGACCTGAAGCTTTCTTT	CATTAHGGPEAFF
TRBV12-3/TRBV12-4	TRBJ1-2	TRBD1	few	TGTGCCAGCAGCAAGGACAGGGGGCGGGGAGGCTACACCTTC	CASSKDRGRGGYTF
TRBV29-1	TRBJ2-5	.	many	TGCAGCGTTACTCGACTAGAAGAGACCCAGTACTTC	CSVTRLEETQYF
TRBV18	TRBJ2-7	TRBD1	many	TGTGCCAGCTCAGTAACCGGGACAGGGACCCTCTACGAGCAGTACTTC	CASSVTGTGTLYEQYF
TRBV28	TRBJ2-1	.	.	TGTGCCAGCAGACCGACTTATTCCTACAATGAGCAGTTCTTC	CASRPTYSYNEQFF
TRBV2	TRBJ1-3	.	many	TGTGCCAGCAGTGATAGGGGACTCTCTGGAAACACCATATATTTT	CASSDRGLSGNTIYF
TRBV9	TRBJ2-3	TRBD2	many	TGTGCCAGCAGCGTAGCTACGGGGGGGCCTCGGACAGATACGCAGTATTTT	CASSVATGGPRTDTQYF
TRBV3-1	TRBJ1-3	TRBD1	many	TGTGCCAGCAGCCAAGGGGCAGGGACAGCCGCCGGAGCATATTTT	CASSQGAGTAAGAYF
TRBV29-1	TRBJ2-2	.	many	TGCAGCGTTCTGACAAGAGGCACCGGGGAGCTGTTTTTT	CSVLTRGTGELFF
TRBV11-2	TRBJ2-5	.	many	TGTGCCAGCAGCTCCCGGGGGCATCATCGGGAGACCCAGTACTTC	CASSSRGHHRETQYF
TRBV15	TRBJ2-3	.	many	TGTGCCACCAGCAGAGGAGACAAACTGAGAGATACGCAGTATTTT	CATSRGDKLRDTQYF
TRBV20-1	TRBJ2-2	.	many	TGCAGTGCTAGTCCCGGGGAGCTGTTTTTT	CSASPGELFF
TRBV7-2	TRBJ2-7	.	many	TGTGCCAGCGTGGGGATTGGGGGAGGATACTTC	CASVGIGGGYF
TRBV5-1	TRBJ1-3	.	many	TGCGCCAGCAGCTTGGCAGGGACGGCGGATAACACCATATATTTT	CASSLAGTADNTIYF
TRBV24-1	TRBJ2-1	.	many	TGTGCCACCAGTGATTTGGTCAGCGACTATGATGAGCAGTTCTTC	CATSDLVSDYDEQFF
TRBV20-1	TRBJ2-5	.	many	TGCAGTGCTAGATGGCAAGGTGTACGAGAGACCCAGTACTTC	CSARWQGVRETQYF